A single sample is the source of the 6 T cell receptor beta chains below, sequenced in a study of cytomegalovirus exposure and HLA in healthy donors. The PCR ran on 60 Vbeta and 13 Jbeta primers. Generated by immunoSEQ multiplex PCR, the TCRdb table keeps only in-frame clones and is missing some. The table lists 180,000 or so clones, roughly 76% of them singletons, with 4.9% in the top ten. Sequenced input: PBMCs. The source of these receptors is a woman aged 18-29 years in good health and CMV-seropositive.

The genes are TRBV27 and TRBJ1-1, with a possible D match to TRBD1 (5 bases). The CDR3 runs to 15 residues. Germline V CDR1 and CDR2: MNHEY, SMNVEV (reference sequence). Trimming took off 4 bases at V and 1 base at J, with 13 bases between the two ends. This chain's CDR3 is CASSSPRQTNTEAFF. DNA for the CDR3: TGTGCCAGCAGTTCACCAAGACAGACGAACACTGAAGCTTTCTTT.

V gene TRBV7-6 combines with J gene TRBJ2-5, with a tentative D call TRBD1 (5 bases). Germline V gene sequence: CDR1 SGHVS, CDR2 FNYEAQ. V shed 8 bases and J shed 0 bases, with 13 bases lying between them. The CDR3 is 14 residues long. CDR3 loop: CASGFGANQETQYF. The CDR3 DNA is TGTGCCAGCGGGTTTGGGGCTAACCAAGAGACCCAGTACTTC.

The CDR3 bases are TGCGCCAGCGGCCAGAGAAGGACAGGGAATGCTGAGCAGTTCTTC. It codes for CASGQRRTGNAEQFF. This chain joins TRBV5-1 and TRBJ2-1; 8 bases fit TRBD1. With V trimmed by 7 bases and J by 9 bases, 15 bases remained unmatched. Per germline, CDR1 SGHRS and CDR2 YFSETQ. This CDR3 contains 15 residues.

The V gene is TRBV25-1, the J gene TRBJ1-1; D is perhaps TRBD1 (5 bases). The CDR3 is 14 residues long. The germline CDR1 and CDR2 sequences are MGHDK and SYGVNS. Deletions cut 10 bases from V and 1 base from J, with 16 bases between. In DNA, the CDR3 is TGTGCCACCCTGGGGGGTGTAGGGAACACTGAAGCTTTCTTT. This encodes CATLGGVGNTEAFF.

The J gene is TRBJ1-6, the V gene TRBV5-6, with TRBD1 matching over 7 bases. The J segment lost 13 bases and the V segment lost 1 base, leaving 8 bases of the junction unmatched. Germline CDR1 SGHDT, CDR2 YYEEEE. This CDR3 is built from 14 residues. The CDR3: CASSLFPQGGPLHF. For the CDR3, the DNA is TGTGCCAGCAGCTTGTTTCCCCAGGGGGGTCCCCTCCACTTT.

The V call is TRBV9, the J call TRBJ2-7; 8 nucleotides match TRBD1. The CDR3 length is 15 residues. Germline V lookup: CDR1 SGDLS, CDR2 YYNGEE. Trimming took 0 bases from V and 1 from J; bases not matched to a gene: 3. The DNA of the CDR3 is TGTGCCAGCAGCGTAGGGGGACAGGCGTCCTACGAGCAGTACTTC. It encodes CASSVGGQASYEQYF.